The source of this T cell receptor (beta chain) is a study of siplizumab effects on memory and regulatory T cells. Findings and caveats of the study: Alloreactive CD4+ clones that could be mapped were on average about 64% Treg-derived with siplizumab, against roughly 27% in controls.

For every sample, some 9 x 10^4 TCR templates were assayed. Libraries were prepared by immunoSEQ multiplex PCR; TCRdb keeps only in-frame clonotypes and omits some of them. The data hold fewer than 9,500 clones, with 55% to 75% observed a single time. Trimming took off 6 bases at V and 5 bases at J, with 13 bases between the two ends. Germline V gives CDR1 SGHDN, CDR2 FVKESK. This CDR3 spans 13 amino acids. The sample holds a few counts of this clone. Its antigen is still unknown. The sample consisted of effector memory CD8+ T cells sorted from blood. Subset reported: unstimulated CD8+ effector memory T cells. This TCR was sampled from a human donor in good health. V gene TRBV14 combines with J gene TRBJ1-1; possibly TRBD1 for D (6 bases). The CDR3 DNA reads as TGTGCCAGCAGAGGTACAGGGAGAACTGAAGCTTTCTTT. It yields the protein CASRGTGRTEAFF.